The 20 T cell receptor beta chains below all came from one sample that was sequenced in a study of T cell changes during pregnancy in multiple sclerosis. Libraries were prepared by immunoSEQ multiplex PCR; TCRdb keeps only in-frame clonotypes and omits some of them. Here the sample spans 70,000 to 75,000 clones, around nine tenths being singletons. The source was peripheral blood, collected in the second trimester of pregnancy. All receptors derive from a female donor with multiple sclerosis, enrolled in a pregnancy study.

The chain uses TRBV18 and TRBJ2-3, with D possibly matching TRBD1 (6 bases). V was cut by 1 base and J by 3 bases, with 8 bases left in between. CDR1 and CDR2 (germline): KGHSH, LQKENI. The CDR3 is 14 amino acids. The CDR3 bases are TGTGCCAGCTCACCACTACAGGGAACAGATACGCAGTATTTT. Translation gives CASSPLQGTDTQYF.

This clone came up once. The CDR3: CATSRRDRGLYEQYF. Here the CDR3 DNA reads TGTGCCACCAGCAGGCGGGACAGGGGGCTGTACGAGCAGTACTTC. The rearrangement joins TRBV15 to TRBJ2-7; 12 nucleotides line up with TRBD1. From germline, CDR1 is LNHNV and CDR2 YYDKDF (reference sequence). After removal of 3 bases from V and 4 bases from J, the junction contained 4 bases not matched to a gene. The CDR3 loop spans 15 amino acids.

The gene calls are TRBV27 and TRBJ1-2; D may be TRBD1 (5 bases). Germline V gene data show CDR1 as MNHEY and CDR2 as SMNVEV (reference sequence). The CDR3 totals 17 residues. V was cut by 7 bases and J by 4 bases, with 25 bases left in between. The CDR3 DNA sequence: TGTGCCAGCACCTTCGGGTCGACAGCGTTTTTTGTCTATGGCTACACCTTC. It specifies CASTFGSTAFFVYGYTF.

The chain carries TRBV28 and TRBJ2-5; possible D gene TRBD1, 5 bases. The CDR3 sequence is 14 residues long. Germline V gives CDR1 MDHEN, CDR2 SYDVKM. The ends were cut back, 6 bases at V and 3 bases at J, with 14 bases in the middle. In DNA form, the CDR3 reads TGTGCCAGCAGCTACCCCCAGGGTAAAGAGACCCAGTACTTC. This encodes CASSYPQGKETQYF.

V is TRBV19 and J is TRBJ1-4, with 9 bases that match TRBD1. V lost 2 bases and J lost 5; bases outside the gene matches: 3. Germline CDR1 and CDR2: LNHDA and SQIVND (reference sequence). The CDR3 has 15 amino acids. CDR3 coding DNA: TGTGCCAGTAGTATAACCGGGACAGGGAATGAAAAACTGTTTTTT. Its translation is CASSITGTGNEKLFF.

This chain uses TRBV9 with TRBJ2-1, with 11 bases lining up with TRBD2. The V segment lost 3 bases and the J segment 1 base; nucleotides outside the gene matches: 6. The germline gives CDR1 SGDLS, CDR2 YYNGEE. The CDR3 is made up of 17 amino acids. The CDR3 DNA reads as TGTGCCAGCAGCGATGCTCCTAGCGGGAGGTCCTACAATGAGCAGTTCTTC. As protein: CASSDAPSGRSYNEQFF.

The chain joins TRBV29-1 to TRBJ2-7; TRBD1 matches at 8 bases. Germline V lookup: CDR1 SQVTM, CDR2 ANQGSEA. After removal of 7 bases from V and 6 bases from J, the junction contained 11 bases not matched to a gene. The CDR3 is 13 residues long. CDR3 nucleotides: TGCAGCGGAACCGGGACAGGAGGTTCCGAGCAGTACTTC. This encodes CSGTGTGGSEQYF.

V and J are TRBV5-8 and TRBJ2-5, with D perhaps TRBD1 (6 bases). Looked up from germline, CDR1 is SGHTS and CDR2 is YDEGEE. The CDR3 is 11 amino acids. The CDR3 DNA is TGTGCTACAGGGAGTTCGAAGACCCAGTACTTC. Encoded protein: CATGSSKTQYF.

CDR3 bases: TGTGCCAGCAGTTTGGGAGGGGAGAATGAAAAACTGTTTTTT. It encodes CASSLGGENEKLFF. The genes are TRBV28 and TRBJ1-4; tentative D call: TRBD1 (5 bases). Germline CDR1 reads MDHEN; CDR2 reads SYDVKM. The V and J ends lost 3 bases and 5 bases respectively, with 10 bases between them. There are 14 residues in the CDR3.

The CDR3 nucleotides are TGTGCCAGCAGTGTAAGGCGGGCGAGCTCCTATAATTCACCCCTCCACTTT. It codes for CASSVRRASSYNSPLHF. The V call is TRBV2, the J call TRBJ1-6, with no clear D. V was shortened by 4 bases and J by 0 bases, with 13 bases between the two germline ends. The CDR3 spans 17 residues. Germline V gene sequence: CDR1 SNHLY, CDR2 FYNNEI.

This clone was observed a few times. The chain has TRBV29-1 and TRBJ2-7; TRBD2 is a possible D gene (5 bases). Germline V gene data show CDR1 as SQVTM and CDR2 as ANQGSEA. Trimming removed 4 bases from V and 5 bases from J, with 21 bases in between. The CDR3 is 15 amino acids. CDR3 protein: CSVVPLTRVSNEQYF. The CDR3, as DNA: TGCAGCGTTGTCCCTTTGACGAGGGTCAGCAACGAGCAGTACTTC.

The genes are TRBV7-2 and TRBJ1-5; the D gene is possibly TRBD1 (5 bases). The germline V gene has CDR1 SGHTA and CDR2 FQGNSA. Between the trimmed V and J ends, which lost 1 base and 7 bases, there was a span of 11 bases. The CDR3 consists of 14 residues. The CDR3 spells CASSLGRGGQPQHF. CDR3 sequence (DNA): TGTGCCAGCAGCTTAGGAAGGGGCGGACAGCCCCAGCATTTT.

Here the CDR3 reads CASSLKVSGGAVNEQFF. The CDR3 nucleotides read TGCGCCAGCAGCCTAAAAGTTTCCGGGGGGGCAGTTAATGAGCAGTTCTTC. The rearrangement joins TRBV4-1 to TRBJ2-1, with 8 bases matching TRBD2. The CDR3 has 17 residues. Germline lookup yields CDR1 MGHRA and CDR2 YSYEKL. Trimming removed 4 bases from V and 7 bases from J; junction bases left unmatched: 15.

The genes are TRBV7-9 and TRBJ2-7; 10 nucleotides line up with TRBD2. Germline V CDR1 and CDR2: SEHNR, FQNEAQ (reference sequence). V lost 8 bases to trimming and J lost 1 base; unmatched junction nucleotides: 2. This CDR3 is 13 amino acids long. The CDR3 sequence is CASQTSGSYEQYF. DNA for the CDR3: TGTGCCAGCCAGACTAGCGGGTCCTACGAGCAGTACTTC.

Remarks on this clone: The germline gene is not matched at one end of the junction; a read error may be the cause. Other DNA sequences in this specimen translate into the identical CDR3. In DNA form, the CDR3 reads TGTGCCAGTAGTGAAGGAGGGCAGGCGGTACGTCGCGCCGCCCTTGTGGAGCAGTACTTC. As protein: CASSEGGQAVRRAALVEQYF. The J gene is TRBJ2-7, the V gene TRBV6-1; tentative D call: TRBD2 (6 bases). The CDR3 is made up of 20 amino acids. The germline V gene encodes CDR1 MNHNS and CDR2 SASEGT.

This rearrangement joins TRBV7-2 to TRBJ2-5; 9 bases are a match to TRBD2. The V and J ends lost 5 bases and 4 bases, in that order; junction bases with no gene match: 8. Germline V gene sequence: CDR1 SGHTA, CDR2 FQGNSA. CDR3 length: 15 residues. CDR3 protein: CASSKGLAGSETQYF. The CDR3 nucleotides are TGTGCCAGCAGCAAGGGGCTAGCGGGGTCAGAGACCCAGTACTTC.

The chain links TRBV7-6 to TRBJ2-3, with TRBD2 identical over 13 bases. V lost 1 base, J lost 0 bases, and 4 bases stayed unmatched. CDR1 and CDR2 (germline): SGHVS, FNYEAQ. CDR3 size: 18 residues. The CDR3 loop is CASSLGLAGGASTDTQYF. The CDR3 nucleotides read TGTGCCAGCAGCTTAGGACTAGCGGGAGGCGCTAGCACAGATACGCAGTATTTT.

The chain joins TRBV6-1 to TRBJ2-7; 7 bases are a match to TRBD1. After removal of 6 bases from V and 0 bases from J, the junction contained 5 bases not matched to a gene. Looked up from germline, CDR1 is MNHNS and CDR2 is SASEGT. This CDR3 has 14 amino acids. CDR3 loop: CASSRTGDSYEQYF. DNA for the CDR3: TGTGCCAGCAGCCGGACAGGCGACTCCTACGAGCAGTACTTC.

V and J are TRBV6-5 and TRBJ1-4, with 11 bases that match TRBD1. The CDR3 spans 15 residues. The trim removed 0 bases at V and 7 bases at J, leaving 1 base unmatched. The germline V gene has CDR1 MNHEY and CDR2 SVGAGI. CDR3 amino acids: CASSYSGTGGEKLFF. The CDR3 region has the DNA TGTGCCAGCAGTTACTCCGGGACAGGGGGTGAAAAACTGTTTTTT.

In its sample, this clone was seen once. V usage is TRBV5-6 and J usage is TRBJ2-2; D is undetermined. CDR3 length: 14 residues. The V end lost 0 bases, the J end lost 2 bases, and 5 bases lay between the germline ends. CDR1 and CDR2 (germline): SGHDT, YYEEEE. Written as DNA, the CDR3 is TGTGCCAGCAGCTTGGGAGAAAACACCGGGGAGCTGTTTTTT. It yields the protein CASSLGENTGELFF.